Shown below are 19 T cell receptor beta chains from a single sample sequenced in a study of OX40 agonist ivuxolimab in advanced cancers. Assay used: immunoSEQ multiplex PCR; TCRdb lists only in-frame clones, some missing. The sample contains about 70,000 clones, around nine tenths of which appear only once. The material was CD4+ or CD8+ T cells sorted from blood, obtained in a trial of the OX40 agonist ivuxolimab. The source of these receptors is an adult with an advanced solid tumor such as melanoma, head and neck, liver or kidney cancer.

About this clone: The germline gene is not matched at one end of the junction; a read error may be the cause. The chain employs TRBV7-7 and TRBJ2-5; D remains unclear. From germline, CDR1 is SSHAT and CDR2 FNYEAQ (reference sequence). This CDR3 is built from 15 residues. The DNA of the CDR3 is TGTGCTAGCAGCTTAGTTGGGAACCCCAGCGAGACCCAGTACTTC. This sequence encodes CASSLVGNPSETQYF. Using reference TRBV7-7 and TRBJ2-5 for the parts outside the CDR3, the full variable domain is GAGVSQSPRYKVTKRGQDVTLRCDPISSHATLYWYQQALGQGPEFLTYFNYEAQPDKSGLPSDRFSAERPEGSISTLTIQRTEQRDSAMYRCASSLVGNPSETQYFGPGTRLLVL.

The chain joins TRBV7-8 to TRBJ2-7; 8 nucleotides agree with TRBD1. This CDR3 spans 14 amino acids. The germline V gene has CDR1 SGHVS and CDR2 FQNEAQ. J gave up 2 bases and V 5 bases, and 5 bases lay outside the gene matches. The CDR3 spells CASSVSQGAYEQYF. CDR3 bases: TGTGCCAGCAGCGTCTCACAGGGGGCCTACGAGCAGTACTTC.

This clone was seen once. The V call is TRBV2, the J call TRBJ1-1; D not resolved. V was cut by 1 base and J by 8 bases, with 14 bases left in between. Per the germline V gene, CDR1 is SNHLY and CDR2 is FYNNEI. The CDR3 has 14 residues. The CDR3 DNA follows: TGTGCCAGCAGTGAAGGAGGGCCCCGTATCGAAGCTTTCTTT. It specifies CASSEGGPRIEAFF.

The CDR3 loop reads CASTNLGGEQYF. CDR3 sequence (DNA): TGTGCCAGCACCAACTTAGGCGGCGAGCAGTACTTC. The gene calls are TRBV6-5 and TRBJ2-7; D ambiguous. Germline V gene sequence: CDR1 MNHEY, CDR2 SVGAGI. This CDR3 spans 12 amino acids. V gave up 7 bases and J gave up 6 bases, with 13 bases separating them.

V and J are TRBV27 and TRBJ2-1; weak D call: TRBD1 (6 bases). This CDR3 has 16 amino acids. V gave up 2 bases and J gave up 9 bases, with 20 bases separating them. Germline CDR1 MNHEY, CDR2 SMNVEV (reference sequence). CDR3 sequence: CASSLSPTGKDGEQFF. CDR3 DNA: TGTGCCAGCAGTTTAAGCCCTACAGGGAAGGATGGTGAGCAGTTCTTC.

V gene TRBV5-4 combines with J gene TRBJ2-2; D unresolved. The CDR3 runs to 13 residues. Germline lookup yields CDR1 SGHNT and CDR2 YYREEE (reference sequence). Trimming took 6 bases from V and 0 from J, leaving 6 bases between them. CDR3: CASTGPNTGELFF. DNA for the CDR3: TGTGCCAGCACCGGCCCGAACACCGGGGAGCTGTTTTTT.

This chain connects TRBV5-1 to TRBJ2-5; 8 nucleotides match TRBD1. The trim removed 3 bases at V and 2 bases at J, leaving 6 bases unmatched. Per the germline V gene, CDR1 is SGHRS and CDR2 is YFSETQ. The CDR3 runs to 15 residues. The CDR3 is CASSSKGQEQETQYF. The CDR3 DNA is TGCGCCAGCAGCTCGAAGGGACAGGAACAAGAGACCCAGTACTTC.

The chain employs TRBV2 and TRBJ1-2, with TRBD1 as a possible D gene (6 bases). The germline CDR1 and CDR2 sequences are SNHLY and FYNNEI. V lost 2 bases to trimming and J lost 4 bases, with 14 bases between them. The CDR3 is 15 amino acids. The CDR3 DNA sequence: TGTGCCAGCAGTGAAAATATAAGACAGGCCTATGGCTACACCTTC. As protein: CASSENIRQAYGYTF.

The V call is TRBV7-2, the J call TRBJ1-5, with a possible D match to TRBD1 (5 bases). The CDR3 has 14 residues. The V and J ends lost 5 bases and 7 bases respectively, with 15 bases between them. The V gene's germline CDR1 is SGHTA and CDR2 FQGNSA. CDR3 protein: CASSSSRVAQPQHF. CDR3 coding DNA: TGTGCCAGCAGCAGTTCCAGGGTTGCACAGCCCCAGCATTTT.

This chain connects TRBV6-5 to TRBJ2-1; D gene uncertain. V dropped 4 bases and J dropped 2 bases, with 3 bases sitting between them. CDR1 and CDR2 from the germline V gene are MNHEY and SVGAGI. CDR3 size: 12 residues. This CDR3 is CASSSTYNEQFF. The CDR3 DNA is TGTGCCAGCAGTTCGACCTACAATGAGCAGTTCTTC.

This chain joins TRBV27 and TRBJ1-2; a weak D match, TRBD1 (5 bases). The CDR3 has 14 amino acids. The germline V gene has CDR1 MNHEY and CDR2 SMNVEV (reference sequence). Trimming pared 6 bases from V and 4 bases from J, leaving 15 bases between. CDR3 bases: TGTGCCAGCAGATCCGGGGCGCCCCCCTATGGCTACACCTTC. Its translation is CASRSGAPPYGYTF.

This clone was seen a single time. V gene TRBV5-8 combines with J gene TRBJ2-3; D is possibly TRBD1 (5 bases). This CDR3 spans 14 amino acids. Germline V gene sequence: CDR1 SGHTS, CDR2 YDEGEE. The V end lost 7 bases, the J end lost 3 bases, and 15 bases lay between the germline ends. CDR3 amino acids: CASETRVGTDTQYF. DNA for the CDR3: TGTGCCAGCGAGACCAGGGTCGGGACAGATACGCAGTATTTT.

The CDR3 sequence is CASSQTDGNSPLHF. DNA for the CDR3: TGTGCCAGCAGCCAAACGGACGGTAATTCACCCCTCCACTTT. J is TRBJ1-6 and V is TRBV5-4; D remains ambiguous. The CDR3 sequence is 14 residues long. Trimming cost V 4 bases and J 6 bases, with 11 bases left between them. Germline values: CDR1 SGHNT, CDR2 YYREEE (reference sequence).

J is TRBJ1-4 and V is TRBV10-3; D is perhaps TRBD1 (5 bases). The germline V gene has CDR1 ENHRY and CDR2 SYGVKD. The CDR3 spans 15 residues. V shed 4 bases and J shed 4 bases, with 13 bases lying between them. CDR3 protein: CAISVEGSRNEKLFF. The CDR3 DNA reads TGTGCCATCAGTGTCGAGGGGTCGCGTAATGAAAAACTGTTTTTT.

This clone appeared a single time. This chain uses TRBV18 with TRBJ2-7; D is unclear. CDR1 and CDR2 from the germline V gene are KGHSH and LQKENI. The CDR3 covers 15 residues. Trimming cost V 4 bases and J 0 bases, with 13 bases left between them. CDR3 region: CASSREDGRSYEQYF. The CDR3 coding sequence is TGTGCCAGCTCACGCGAGGACGGGCGCTCCTACGAGCAGTACTTC.

The CDR3 DNA is TGTGCCAGCATACGGGACACTGAAGCTTTCTTT. It specifies CASIRDTEAFF. V gene TRBV7-9 combines with J gene TRBJ1-1; D is unclear. The CDR3 sequence is 11 residues long. V was pared by 7 bases and J by 3 bases, with 6 bases between. The germline CDR1 and CDR2 sequences are SEHNR and FQNEAQ (reference sequence).

This clone was seen only once. The chain has TRBV15 and TRBJ1-3; the D is unclear. This CDR3 contains 16 residues. The germline V gene has CDR1 LNHNV and CDR2 YYDKDF (reference sequence). Trimming left V 0 bases short and J 0 bases short, with 9 bases between. CDR3 residues: CATSRDVGVSGNTIYF. Here the CDR3 DNA reads TGTGCCACCAGCAGAGATGTCGGGGTCTCTGGAAACACCATATATTTT.

For the CDR3, the DNA is TGTGCCAGTATCAAGAGGCCAGACGCCTACAATGAGCAGTTCTTC. Encoded protein: CASIKRPDAYNEQFF. V usage is TRBV19 and J usage is TRBJ2-1, with D unclear. Germline V gives CDR1 LNHDA, CDR2 SQIVND (reference sequence). The CDR3 extends over 15 amino acids. V dropped 7 bases and J dropped 2 bases, with 15 bases sitting between them.

The genes are TRBV11-3 and TRBJ1-1; D unresolved. The V end lost 3 bases, the J end lost 5 bases, and 10 bases lay between the germline ends. The CDR3 loop spans 13 amino acids. Germline CDR1 SGHNT, CDR2 YENEEA. The CDR3 protein is CASSFREGTEAFF. The CDR3 DNA is TGTGCCAGCAGCTTTCGGGAAGGGACTGAAGCTTTCTTT. The whole variable domain, filled in from reference TRBV11-3 and TRBJ1-1, reads EAGVVQSPRYKIIEKKQPVAFWCNPISGHNTLYWYLQNLGQGPELLIRYENEEAVDDSQLPKDRFSAERLKGVDSTLKIQPAELGDSAVYLCASSFREGTEAFFGQGTRLTVV.